This T cell receptor beta chain appears in the sequencing data of a study of CD8+CD57+ T cells in acquired aplastic anemia. Study at large: Sorting CD4+ and CD8+ cells gave DNA averaging approximately 3 ug.

The patients chosen for sequencing had shown expansion of CD8+CD57+ cells (detected by flow cytometry). The cohort consisted entirely of patients having severe acquired aplastic anemia. Patients were therapy-naive when their blood was sampled. Whole-study findings and limits: For CD8+ Simpson's diversity, patients and controls showed no significant difference.

The study profiled TCR beta VDJ and CDR3 using genomic DNA as template. TCRdb reprocessed the reads via MiXCR and lists one record per CDR3 protein. Here the sample spans about 200,000 distinct CDR3 sequences, around three fifths being singletons. In regard to this clonotype: Its antigen is currently unknown.

This CDR3 contains 16 residues. The germline CDR1 and CDR2 sequences are DFQATT and SNEGSKA (reference sequence). V gave up 5 bases and J gave up 5 bases, with 24 bases separating them. J is TRBJ2-5 and V is TRBV20-1; a weak D match, TRBD1 (6 bases). This sequence was found in a human donor with aplastic anemia. Sequenced: sorted CD4+, CD8+, or CD8+CD57+ T cells (not recorded which) from PBMCs. The CDR3 reads CSALTTGTHTFETQYF. CDR3 coding DNA: TGCAGTGCTTTAACAACCGGGACACACACGTTCGAGACCCAGTACTTC.